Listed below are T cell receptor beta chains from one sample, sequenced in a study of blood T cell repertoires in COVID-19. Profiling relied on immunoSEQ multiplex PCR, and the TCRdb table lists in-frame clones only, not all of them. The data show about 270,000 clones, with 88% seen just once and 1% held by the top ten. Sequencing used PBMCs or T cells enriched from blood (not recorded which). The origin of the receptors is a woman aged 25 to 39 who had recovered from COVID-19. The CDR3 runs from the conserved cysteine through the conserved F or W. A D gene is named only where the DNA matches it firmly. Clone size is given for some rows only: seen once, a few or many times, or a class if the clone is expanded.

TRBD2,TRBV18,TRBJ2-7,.,TGTGCCAGCTCACGAACCGGGACTAGCGGGAGTAGGTCCTACGAGCAGTACTTC,CASSRTGTSGSRSYEQYF
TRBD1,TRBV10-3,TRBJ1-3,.,TGTGCCATCTCCGTGACAGGGGGAGGAAACACCATATATTTT,CAISVTGGGNTIYF
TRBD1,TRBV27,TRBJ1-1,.,TGTGCCAGCAGCCCCGGGACAGGGGAGTTTAGTGGTGAAGCTTTCTTT,CASSPGTGEFSGEAFF
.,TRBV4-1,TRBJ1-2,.,TGCGCCAGCAGCCCGACTGTGACGGAGCTCAGCAACTATGGCTACACCTTC,CASSPTVTELSNYGYTF
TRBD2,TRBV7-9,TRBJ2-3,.,TGTGCCAGCAGCTTACTCGCGGGAGGGCCATCGGATACGCAGTATTTT,CASSLLAGGPSDTQYF
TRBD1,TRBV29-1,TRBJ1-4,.,TGCAGCGTTGGGGCCGGACAGGGATGGAGTGAAAAACTGTTTTTT,CSVGAGQGWSEKLFF
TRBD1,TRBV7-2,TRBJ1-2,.,TGTGCCAGCAGCTCTCCGGGACAGGAGTTTTCCAAACTGCGGGGCTACACCTTC,CASSSPGQEFSKLRGYTF
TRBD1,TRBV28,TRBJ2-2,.,TGTGCCAGCTACAGGGGGCTAGGGACCGGGGAGCTGTTTTTT,CASYRGLGTGELFF
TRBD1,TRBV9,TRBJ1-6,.,TGTGCCAGCAGCGTAATGGGGACAGTTAATTCACCCCTCCACTTT,CASSVMGTVNSPLHF
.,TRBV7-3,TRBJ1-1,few,TGTGCCAGCAGCTTACGTCCAGGGTGGACTGAAGCTTTCTTT,CASSLRPGWTEAFF